The next 28 T cell receptor beta chains were all read from a single sample in a study of shared clonotypes between healthy human individuals. TCRdb keeps only in-frame clones here, not all; method: immunoSEQ multiplex PCR. The sample lists a few million clones, about 93% occurring once. Naive CD8 isolation took CD45RO-negative cells positively selected for CCR7 and excluded terminally differentiated effector memory CD45RA+ cells. Sequencing was performed on naive CD8+ T cells from PBMCs. The receptors stem from a man aged 18 to 35 in good health. Some clones in this sample may be carry-over from other donors' samples.

The table lists this clone with a few counts. This chain connects TRBV7-2 to TRBJ1-2; D call uncertain. V lost 5 bases and J 7 bases, leaving 14 bases between the germline ends. Germline V CDR1 and CDR2: SGHTA, FQGNSA. The CDR3 extends over 13 amino acids. This chain's CDR3 is CASSPGGRSGYTF. The CDR3 DNA is TGTGCCAGCAGCCCCGGAGGGAGGAGTGGCTACACCTTC.

J is TRBJ1-4 and V is TRBV7-3; D is unclear. The CDR3 consists of 15 residues. Germline loops: CDR1 SGHTA, CDR2 FQGTGA. V was clipped by 5 bases and J by 8 bases, with 18 bases between them. CDR3: CASSPRGPGEEKLFF. Here the CDR3 DNA reads TGTGCCAGCAGCCCCAGAGGGCCGGGAGAAGAAAAACTGTTTTTT.

The J gene is TRBJ2-1, the V gene TRBV7-2; D ambiguous. Germline CDR1 SGHTA, CDR2 FQGNSA. Trimming removed 4 bases at V and 6 bases at J, with 10 bases between. This CDR3 spans 13 amino acids. CDR3 sequence reads: CASSSLQINEQFF. DNA of the CDR3: TGTGCCAGCAGCTCCCTCCAAATCAATGAGCAGTTCTTC.

V is TRBV7-9 and J is TRBJ2-1, with 7 bases lining up with TRBD2. Germline V gives CDR1 SEHNR, CDR2 FQNEAQ (reference sequence). The CDR3 runs to 15 residues. V was pared by 2 bases and J by 4 bases, with 5 bases of the junction left unmatched. CDR3 in DNA: TGTGCCAGCAGCTTATCGGCGGGAGCTTACAATGAGCAGTTCTTC. Translated: CASSLSAGAYNEQFF.

The rearrangement uses TRBV9 and TRBJ2-2; 8 nucleotides agree with TRBD2. Losses at the gene ends were 4 bases for V and 4 bases for J; bases not matched to a gene: 12. CDR1 and CDR2 (germline): SGDLS, YYNGEE. The CDR3 totals 17 residues. Written as DNA, the CDR3 is TGTGCCAGCAGCCTAAACCCGGGACTAGGATCCACCGGGGAGCTGTTTTTT. It yields the protein CASSLNPGLGSTGELFF.

V is TRBV27 and J is TRBJ2-1; D call uncertain. The length of the CDR3 is 15 residues. V was shortened by 4 bases and J by 0 bases, with 10 bases between the two germline ends. Germline lookup yields CDR1 MNHEY and CDR2 SMNVEV (reference sequence). CDR3 amino acids: CASSWQPSSYNEQFF. CDR3 sequence (DNA): TGTGCCAGCAGTTGGCAGCCGAGCTCCTACAATGAGCAGTTCTTC.

The J gene is TRBJ2-7, the V gene TRBV20-1; D is unresolved. This CDR3 region has 10 residues. The V gene's germline CDR1 is DFQATT and CDR2 SNEGSKA (reference sequence). V was trimmed by 4 bases and J by 4 bases, leaving 5 bases between them. DNA for the CDR3: TGCAGTGCTATATCTTACGAGCAGTACTTC. Its translation: CSAISYEQYF.

The chain combines TRBV7-9 with TRBJ2-2; D tentatively fits TRBD1 or TRBD2 (5 bases each). Per the germline V gene, CDR1 is SEHNR and CDR2 is FQNEAQ (reference sequence). Trimming took off 4 bases at V and 7 bases at J, with 13 bases between the two ends. The CDR3 length is 14 residues. CDR3 nucleotide sequence: TGTGCCAGCAGCTCTTATAGGGACCGCGGGGAGCTGTTTTTT. Protein: CASSSYRDRGELFF.

Comment on this clone: This specimen includes other DNA sequences encoding the same CDR3. V is TRBV9 and J is TRBJ2-1; TRBD2 matches 8 bases. CDR3 length: 16 amino acids. The J segment lost 1 base and the V segment lost 0 bases, leaving 3 bases of the junction unmatched. Per germline, CDR1 SGDLS and CDR2 YYNGEE. The CDR3 is CASSVVPGGSYNEQFF. CDR3 nucleotides: TGTGCCAGCAGCGTAGTCCCGGGGGGGTCCTACAATGAGCAGTTCTTC. Drawing the rest from reference TRBV9 and TRBJ2-1, the complete variable domain is DSGVTQTPKHLITATGQRVTLRCSPRSGDLSVYWYQQSLDQGLQFLIQYYNGEERAKGNILERFSAQQFPDLHSELNLSSLELGDSALYFCASSVVPGGSYNEQFFGPGTRLTVL.

This chain connects TRBV27 to TRBJ1-2; no clear D gene. The V end lost 8 bases, the J end lost 0 bases, and 16 bases lay between the germline ends. CDR3 length: 15 residues. Looked up from germline, CDR1 is MNHEY and CDR2 is SMNVEV (reference sequence). The CDR3 sequence: CASGSGKTSNYGYTF. The DNA for the CDR3 is TGTGCCAGCGGAAGTGGGAAGACTTCTAACTATGGCTACACCTTC.

This chain joins TRBV28 and TRBJ2-7; 7 positions match TRBD1. The V segment lost 1 base and the J segment 3 bases; nucleotides outside the gene matches: 3. CDR1 is MDHEN and CDR2 is SYDVKM in the germline V gene. The CDR3 contains 14 residues. The CDR3 DNA reads TGTGCCAGCAGTTTATTACGGACAGGCTACGAGCAGTACTTC. Amino acid sequence: CASSLLRTGYEQYF.

This clone was recorded only once. The chain is built from TRBV30 and TRBJ2-2; 8 nucleotides match TRBD1. This CDR3 contains 12 residues. V was pared by 8 bases and J by 1 base, with 0 bases of the junction left unmatched. CDR1 GTSNPN and CDR2 SVGIG come from the germline V gene (reference sequence). The CDR3 loop reads CAGQGNTGELFF. The CDR3 bases are TGTGCCGGACAGGGGAACACCGGGGAGCTGTTTTTT.

This clone was recorded only once. V and J are TRBV10-2 and TRBJ2-1; 9 nucleotides align to TRBD2. This CDR3 is 16 amino acids long. Trimming took 3 bases from V and 6 from J; bases not matched to a gene: 9. CDR1 is WSHSY and CDR2 is SAAADI in the germline V gene. DNA of the CDR3: TGCGCCAGCAGTGATATCCGGGCTAGCGGGGTCAATGAGCAGTTCTTC. Protein: CASSDIRASGVNEQFF.

V gene TRBV15 combines with J gene TRBJ2-2, with D unclear. The germline V gene encodes CDR1 LNHNV and CDR2 YYDKDF (reference sequence). This CDR3 spans 16 amino acids. With 0 bases removed from V and 5 bases from J, the gap between germline ends came to 13 bases. Here the CDR3 reads CATSRDRQPTTGELFF. The CDR3 coding sequence is TGTGCCACCAGCAGAGATCGTCAGCCGACGACCGGGGAGCTGTTTTTT.

The gene calls are TRBV30 and TRBJ2-3; TRBD2 agrees at 7 bases. The germline CDR1 and CDR2 sequences are GTSNPN and SVGIG (reference sequence). J was trimmed by 1 base and V by 2 bases; bases with no gene match: 15. CDR3 length: 18 residues. This CDR3 is CAWSFYGDYSAGTDTQYF. The CDR3 region has the DNA TGTGCCTGGAGTTTTTACGGGGACTATTCCGCCGGCACAGATACGCAGTATTTT.

The rearrangement uses TRBV2 and TRBJ2-5; D is perhaps TRBD1 or TRBD2 (5 bases each). The germline gives CDR1 SNHLY, CDR2 FYNNEI. Trimming took 4 bases from V and 2 from J, leaving 8 bases between them. The CDR3 totals 13 residues. This chain's CDR3 is CASSGEGQETQYF. In DNA form, the CDR3 reads TGTGCCAGCAGTGGCGAGGGGCAAGAGACCCAGTACTTC.

As regards this clone: Other DNA sequences from this sample encode an identical CDR3 as well. The chain combines TRBV4-1 with TRBJ2-7, with TRBD2 identical over 8 bases. The CDR3 has 15 residues. Germline V CDR1 and CDR2: MGHRA, YSYEKL. V lost 0 bases and J lost 1; bases outside the gene matches: 2. The CDR3 DNA is TGCGCCAGCAGCCAAGATTCGGGGGGGTCCTACGAGCAGTACTTC. It translates to CASSQDSGGSYEQYF.

V usage is TRBV6-6 and J usage is TRBJ1-5; the D is unclear. This CDR3 comprises 13 residues. V was cut by 7 bases and J by 3 bases, with 10 bases left in between. Germline V CDR1 and CDR2: MNHNY, SVGAGI (reference sequence). The CDR3, as DNA: TGTGCCAGCATAGAGCTTCACAATCAGCCCCAGCATTTT. Its protein is CASIELHNQPQHF.

V gene TRBV11-2 combines with J gene TRBJ2-2; 7 bases are a match to TRBD2. Germline-derived CDR1 and CDR2 are SGHAT and FQNNGV. The ends lost 8 bases at V and 4 bases at J; junction bases unmatched: 4. The CDR3 contains 13 residues. Written as DNA, the CDR3 is TGTGCCAGCCGCGGGAGTCCCACCGGGGAGCTGTTTTTT. This codes for CASRGSPTGELFF.

Worth noting for this clone: One junction end disagrees with the germline gene, perhaps due to a read error. This chain joins TRBV19 and TRBJ2-7; D gene unclear. The CDR3 spans 13 residues. CDR1 is LNHDA, CDR2 SQIVND, per germline (reference sequence). The DNA of the CDR3 is TGTGCCAGTAGTCTAGACAACTCCTACGAGCAGTACTTC. Translation: CASSLDNSYEQYF.

This rearrangement joins TRBV10-3 to TRBJ2-3; 7 positions match TRBD1. Germline V lookup: CDR1 ENHRY, CDR2 SYGVKD. This CDR3 region has 15 residues. The ends lost 6 bases at V and 2 bases at J; junction bases unmatched: 8. CDR3 DNA sequence: TGTGCCATCAGGGATCAACAGGGGTACACAGATACGCAGTATTTT. It encodes CAIRDQQGYTDTQYF.

The chain is built from TRBV28 and TRBJ1-1; unclear D gene. Germline V gene sequence: CDR1 MDHEN, CDR2 SYDVKM. This CDR3 is built from 11 residues. V was shortened by 7 bases and J by 6 bases, with 9 bases between the two germline ends. The CDR3 DNA reads as TGTGCCAGCAACTCAAGTCCTGAAGCTTTCTTT. Its protein is CASNSSPEAFF.

The rearrangement joins TRBV9 to TRBJ2-2; 12 bases are a match to TRBD2. This CDR3 contains 15 residues. V lost 4 bases, J lost 6 bases, and 4 bases stayed unmatched. Germline CDR1 reads SGDLS; CDR2 reads YYNGEE. This CDR3 reads CASSLAGGPAGELFF. Written as DNA, the CDR3 is TGTGCCAGCAGCCTAGCGGGAGGGCCTGCCGGGGAGCTGTTTTTT. The complete variable domain, with remaining parts taken from reference TRBV9 and TRBJ2-2, reads DSGVTQTPKHLITATGQRVTLRCSPRSGDLSVYWYQQSLDQGLQFLIQYYNGEERAKGNILERFSAQQFPDLHSELNLSSLELGDSALYFCASSLAGGPAGELFFGEGSRLTVL.

This clone was observed a single time. In DNA, the CDR3 is TGTGCCAGTAGTATTCTAGCGGGAGACGATGAGCAGTTCTTC. Protein product: CASSILAGDDEQFF. The chain recombines TRBV19 with TRBJ2-1; TRBD2 matches 10 bases. The CDR3 contains 14 residues. J gave up 8 bases and V 3 bases, and 4 bases lay outside the gene matches. Germline loops: CDR1 LNHDA, CDR2 SQIVND (reference sequence).

The chain couples TRBV5-5 to TRBJ2-2; 9 bases match TRBD1. The J segment lost 5 bases and the V segment lost 5 bases, leaving 4 bases of the junction unmatched. The CDR3 contains 14 residues. Looked up from germline, CDR1 is SGHKS and CDR2 is YYEKEE (reference sequence). Here the CDR3 DNA reads TGTGCCAGCAGGGGGACAGGGAGAACCGGGGAGCTGTTTTTT. Translated: CASRGTGRTGELFF.

This chain connects TRBV27 to TRBJ2-2; tentative D call: TRBD2 (6 bases). The CDR3 has 17 amino acids. Germline V gene lookup returns CDR1 MNHEY and CDR2 SMNVEV (reference sequence). V lost 0 bases, J lost 4 bases, and 15 bases lay in between. CDR3 DNA sequence: TGTGCCAGCAGTTTATCGCTTACGGGAGAAAGCACCGGGGAGCTGTTTTTT. Translating it yields CASSLSLTGESTGELFF.

This chain links TRBV28 with TRBJ2-5; D is unclear. Trimming cost V 10 bases and J 2 bases, with 23 bases left between them. This CDR3 spans 16 amino acids. From germline, CDR1 is MDHEN and CDR2 SYDVKM. This chain's CDR3 is CATALVASVFQETQYF. CDR3 sequence (DNA): TGTGCCACCGCACTGGTAGCAAGCGTGTTTCAAGAGACCCAGTACTTC.

V is TRBV9 and J is TRBJ1-5, with TRBD1 identical over 7 bases. The CDR3 extends over 14 amino acids. Germline values: CDR1 SGDLS, CDR2 YYNGEE. V was pared by 5 bases and J by 6 bases, with 8 bases of the junction left unmatched. CDR3 sequence reads: CASRSTGVSQPQHF. CDR3 bases: TGTGCCAGCAGGAGTACAGGGGTCAGTCAGCCCCAGCATTTT.